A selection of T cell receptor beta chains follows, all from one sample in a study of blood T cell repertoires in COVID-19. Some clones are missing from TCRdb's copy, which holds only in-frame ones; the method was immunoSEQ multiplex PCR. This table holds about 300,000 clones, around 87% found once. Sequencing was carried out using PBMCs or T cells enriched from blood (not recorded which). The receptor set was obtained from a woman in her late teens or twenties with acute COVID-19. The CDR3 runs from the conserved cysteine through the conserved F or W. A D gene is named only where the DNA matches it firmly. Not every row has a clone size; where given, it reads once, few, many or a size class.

TGTGCCAGCAGTTTAACCAGGGGGCTAGCCTACGAGCAGTACTTC	CASSLTRGLAYEQYF	TRBJ2-7	TRBD1	NA	TRBV27
TGTGCCAGCAGCTTCTTAGATGGAAACACCATATATTTT	CASSFLDGNTIYF	TRBJ1-3	NA	NA	TRBV9
TGTGCCAGCAGAGACAGGGAGAACACCGGGGAGCTGTTTTTT	CASRDRENTGELFF	TRBJ2-2	TRBD1	NA	TRBV6-5
TGTGCCAGCAGTTTGACAGAGAACACTGAAGCTTTCTTT	CASSLTENTEAFF	TRBJ1-1	NA	NA	TRBV27
TGTGCCAGCAGTACACAGGGCAATCAGCCCCAGCATTTT	CASSTQGNQPQHF	TRBJ1-5	NA	NA	TRBV2
TGCGCCAGCAACCCAGGGGGCGCAGATGAAAAACTGTTTTTT	CASNPGGADEKLFF	TRBJ1-4	TRBD1	NA	TRBV5-1
TGCGCCAGCAGCTTATCTGTGGACTTCGGAAACACCATATATTTT	CASSLSVDFGNTIYF	TRBJ1-3	NA	NA	TRBV5-1
TGCGCCAGCAGCCAAGATCCCCCTCAGACTAGCGGGAGATTCAATGAGCAGTTCTTC	CASSQDPPQTSGRFNEQFF	TRBJ2-1	TRBD2	NA	TRBV4-1
TGCAGCGTATCAGGGCCAACTAATGAAAAACTGTTTTTT	CSVSGPTNEKLFF	TRBJ1-4	NA	NA	TRBV29-1
TGTGCCAGCAGTGAACACTCTGCCGTTACCTCACCCCTCCACTTT	CASSEHSAVTSPLHF	TRBJ1-6	NA	NA	TRBV6-1
TGTGCCAGTACTCAACTAGCGGGAGGGTACAATGAGCAGTTCTTC	CASTQLAGGYNEQFF	TRBJ2-1	TRBD2	NA	TRBV19
TGCGCCAGCAGCTTCCAGGGGAACACTGAAGCTTTCTTT	CASSFQGNTEAFF	TRBJ1-1	NA	NA	TRBV5-1
TGTGCCACCATGACGGGGGGAGAGGGCAAAAACATTCAGTACTTC	CATMTGGEGKNIQYF	TRBJ2-4	TRBD2	NA	TRBV24-1
TGTGCCAGTCGTCTCGACAGGGAAGCTTTCTTT	CASRLDREAFF	TRBJ1-1	NA	NA	TRBV11-2
TGTGCCTCGGACAGGGGCATCCGGGAGACCCAGTACTTC	CASDRGIRETQYF	TRBJ2-5	TRBD1	NA	TRBV30
TGTGCAAGCACCAGGGGCTCAAGTCAGCCCCAGCATTTT	CASTRGSSQPQHF	TRBJ1-5	NA	NA	TRBV28
TGTGCCAGTAGAGGACTGAGATATGGCTACACCTTC	CASRGLRYGYTF	TRBJ1-2	NA	NA	TRBV19
TGTGCCAGCTCGTCGCAGGGGGCTCGGAATGAGCAGTTCTTC	CASSSQGARNEQFF	TRBJ2-1	TRBD1	NA	TRBV18
TGTGCCAGCTCACTGAAGACAGGGGGTATAGGGGAGCAGTACTTC	CASSLKTGGIGEQYF	TRBJ2-7	TRBD1	NA	TRBV18
TGTGCCAGCAGTGACCAAGTCATACTAGGCAGCCAGAGCAATCAGCCCCAGCATTTT	CASSDQVILGSQSNQPQHF	TRBJ1-5	NA	NA	TRBV6-1
TGTGCCAGCAGCCAAGTCATACAGGGGAGTGAAAAACTGTTTTTT	CASSQVIQGSEKLFF	TRBJ1-4	TRBD1	NA	TRBV4-2
TGTGCCAGTAGTATAGATTGGGTATGGCGGGGGCAGAGCAATCAGCCCCAGCATTTT	CASSIDWVWRGQSNQPQHF	TRBJ1-5	NA	NA	TRBV19
TGTGCCAGTAGTTTGGCGGGTTGGGGCAATCAGCCCCAGCATTTT	CASSLAGWGNQPQHF	TRBJ1-5	NA	once	TRBV19
TGTGCCAGCAGCTTTGATACTAGCTATGTCTCCTACAATGAGCAGTTCTTC	CASSFDTSYVSYNEQFF	TRBJ2-1	NA	NA	TRBV5-4
TGTGCCAGCAGTTACTCCATCGGCCCAGGGGCCGGCGAGCAGTACTTC	CASSYSIGPGAGEQYF	TRBJ2-7	NA	NA	TRBV6-5
TGCGCCAGCAGCCTCGGACTAGGGAACACCGAGAACGTCCTGACTTTC	CASSLGLGNTENVLTF	TRBJ2-6	TRBD2	NA	TRBV5-1
TGCGCCAGCAGCAAAGACTGGTCTTACTCTGGAAACACCATATATTTT	CASSKDWSYSGNTIYF	TRBJ1-3	NA	NA	TRBV5-1
TGTGCCAGCAGCGTAGGTGCGGCTTCGACTGGAAACACCATATATTTT	CASSVGAASTGNTIYF	TRBJ1-3	NA	NA	TRBV9
TGTGCCAGCAGTCCCCTATTTGCGGGCAATCAGCCCCAGCATTTT	CASSPLFAGNQPQHF	TRBJ1-5	NA	NA	TRBV6-5
TGTGCCAGCAGCTTAATGGGCTTAAGGGGTGAAGCTTTCTTT	CASSLMGLRGEAFF	TRBJ1-1	NA	NA	TRBV7-3
TGTGCCAGTAGTATGGGCAGGGCCGCCGGGACTAGGCCTCTTGAGCAGTTCTTC	CASSMGRAAGTRPLEQFF	TRBJ2-1	TRBD2	NA	TRBV19
TGTGCCAGCAGTGAGGGTACTCCTGGGGCCAATGAGCAGTTCTTC	CASSEGTPGANEQFF	TRBJ2-1	NA	NA	TRBV2
TGTGCCAGCAGCCTTAGAGGGGGGGTCTGGGGTTCCTACGAGCAGTACTTC	CASSLRGGVWGSYEQYF	TRBJ2-7	NA	NA	TRBV28
TGTGCCAGCACTATTAGCGGGAGGTCTCAAGAGACCCAGTACTTC	CASTISGRSQETQYF	TRBJ2-5	TRBD2	NA	TRBV27
TGTGCCAGCAGCTCGACAGGGTACAATTCACCCCTCCACTTT	CASSSTGYNSPLHF	TRBJ1-6	TRBD1	NA	TRBV7-3
TGTGCCACCAGTCTCGGAGCGGGGGAGGCTCAGCCCCAGCATTTT	CATSLGAGEAQPQHF	TRBJ1-5	NA	NA	TRBV15
TGTGCCATCAGTGAGTTGGACAGGGTAAATTCACCCCTCCACTTT	CAISELDRVNSPLHF	TRBJ1-6	TRBD1	NA	TRBV10-3
TGTGCCACCAGTGAACCGGGACTAGCGGACTACAATGAGCAGTTCTTC	CATSEPGLADYNEQFF	TRBJ2-1	TRBD2	NA	TRBV24-1
TGCGCCAGCAGCCCGATCCCACCCCGACAGGGCCTCTATGGCTACACCTTC	CASSPIPPRQGLYGYTF	TRBJ1-2	TRBD1	NA	TRBV5-1
TGTGCCAGCAGCTTGGAGCGAAACGCTAACTATGGCTACACCTTC	CASSLERNANYGYTF	TRBJ1-2	NA	NA	TRBV5-8
TGTGCCAGCAGCCAAGATCAAGGCAGGAGGACGGACGAGCAGTACTTC	CASSQDQGRRTDEQYF	TRBJ2-7	NA	NA	TRBV4-2
TGTGCCACCAGCGGAGCCCAGGGTACCGGCACTGAAGCTTTCTTT	CATSGAQGTGTEAFF	TRBJ1-1	NA	NA	TRBV15
TGTGCCAGCAGCGTAGGGCCCTTTAGGGGTAGCACTGAAGCTTTCTTT	CASSVGPFRGSTEAFF	TRBJ1-1	NA	NA	TRBV9
TGTGCCAGCAGCGTCGGGGACAGGGTTTCCGAGCAGTACTTC	CASSVGDRVSEQYF	TRBJ2-7	TRBD1	NA	TRBV9
TGTGCCAGTAGTATAGGGGGGCCCAATCAGCCCCAGCATTTT	CASSIGGPNQPQHF	TRBJ1-5	NA	NA	TRBV19
TGTGCCAGCAGTTTACAGCGGGAGATCGGGGAGCTGTTTTTT	CASSLQREIGELFF	TRBJ2-2	TRBD2	once	TRBV6-5